This passage covers 10 T cell receptor beta chains from one sample sequenced in a study of blood T cell repertoires in COVID-19 (dated by TCRdb to 2020 to 2021). Receptor libraries were prepared by the immunoSEQ multiplex PCR assay. In TCRdb, the immuneACCESS table is reduced to in-frame sequences with V and J assigned. These tables do not hold every clone; where another copy was compared, an unresolved V gene accounts for under half, and the others remain unexplained. The sample records 200,000 to 250,000 clones, about 79% of which are singletons. In total, the top ten clones hold more than 9% of the sample. The sequenced sample was peripheral blood. Source of these receptors: a man aged 50 or older with active or convalescent COVID-19.

The rearrangement joins TRBV10-3 to TRBJ1-2; 7 bases map to TRBD1. CDR3 length: 11 amino acids. The V and J ends lost 8 bases and 6 bases, in that order; junction bases with no gene match: 3. CDR1 is ENHRY, CDR2 SYGVKD, per germline. The CDR3 is CAIGQENGYTF. CDR3 DNA: TGTGCCATCGGACAGGAGAATGGCTACACCTTC.

V is TRBV12-3 or TRBV12-4 and J is TRBJ1-1; D remains ambiguous. CDR3 length: 13 residues. The V end lost 6 bases, the J end lost 4 bases, and 12 bases lay between the germline ends. CDR3 nucleotide sequence: TGTGCCAGCAGCCCCCGGTATGGCACTGAAGCTTTCTTT. Its protein product is CASSPRYGTEAFF.

The chain couples TRBV7-9 to TRBJ2-7, with 9 positions matching TRBD2. This CDR3 contains 14 residues. J was trimmed by 7 bases and V by 6 bases; bases with no gene match: 10. Germline CDR1 reads SEHNR; CDR2 reads FQNEAQ (reference sequence). The CDR3 coding sequence is TGTGCCAGCAGGGAGGCGGGAGGGGCGGAAGAGCAGTACTTC. This gives the protein CASREAGGAEEQYF.

The chain has TRBV6-5 and TRBJ1-2; perhaps TRBD1 as D (5 bases). The CDR3 covers 15 residues. Trimming removed 7 bases from V and 3 bases from J, with 18 bases in between. The germline V gene has CDR1 MNHEY and CDR2 SVGAGI. The CDR3: CASTQSLGGYYGYTF. The DNA for the CDR3 is TGTGCCAGCACCCAAAGTTTGGGGGGGTACTATGGCTACACCTTC.

This chain links TRBV4-2 with TRBJ2-7; D not certain. Germline V gives CDR1 LGHNA, CDR2 YNFKEQ. This CDR3 comprises 16 residues. V lost 2 bases and J 0 bases, leaving 14 bases between the germline ends. The CDR3 DNA reads TGTGCCAGCAGCCAAAATACAGCTGCCACCTCCTACGAGCAGTACTTC. It codes for CASSQNTAATSYEQYF.

The J gene is TRBJ2-1, the V gene TRBV11-2, with 10 bases aligning to TRBD2. The CDR3 contains 17 residues. The germline CDR1 and CDR2 sequences are SGHAT and FQNNGV. With V trimmed by 0 bases and J by 6 bases, 8 bases remained unmatched. The CDR3 coding sequence is TGTGCCAGCAGCTTAGATTTTAGCGGGAGGCTAGGCAATGAGCAGTTCTTC. It specifies CASSLDFSGRLGNEQFF.

The chain carries TRBV19 and TRBJ1-5; TRBD1 aligns across 7 bases. This CDR3 is built from 15 residues. The junction had 3 bases not matched to a gene; V was cut back by 3 bases and J by 1 base. The germline V gene encodes CDR1 LNHDA and CDR2 SQIVND (reference sequence). CDR3 region: CASSIADRSNQPQHF. Written as DNA, the CDR3 is TGTGCCAGTAGTATCGCGGACAGGAGCAATCAGCCCCAGCATTTT. Full variable domain (missing parts from reference TRBV19 and TRBJ1-5): DGGITQSPKYLFRKEGQNVTLSCEQNLNHDAMYWYRQDPGQGLRLIYYSQIVNDFQKGDIAEGYSVSREKKESFPLTVTSAQKNPTAFYLCASSIADRSNQPQHFGDGTRLSIL.

The chain couples TRBV3-1 (or the pseudogene TRBV3-2) to TRBJ2-5; D gene unclear. V was clipped by 2 bases and J by 5 bases, with 12 bases between them. The CDR3 has 14 residues. Germline V CDR1 and CDR2: LGHDT, YNNKEL (reference sequence). CDR3 residues: CASSQPSFRETQYF. CDR3 bases: TGTGCCAGCAGCCAACCCTCATTCCGGGAGACCCAGTACTTC.

The chain carries TRBV10-3 and TRBJ1-1, with a possible D match to TRBD1 (6 bases). Trimming took 2 bases from V and 1 from J, leaving 20 bases between them. The CDR3 contains 18 residues. Looked up from germline, CDR1 is ENHRY and CDR2 is SYGVKD. CDR3 DNA sequence: TGTGCCATCAGTGAGAGTCATGGCCGTAGGGGGAAGAACACTGAAGCTTTCTTT. Translating gives CAISESHGRRGKNTEAFF.

This chain uses TRBV7-5 with TRBJ1-1; the table's D call TRBD1 went unverified against the DNA. TRBV7-5 counts as a pseudogene. This CDR3 is 14 amino acids long. The CDR3 DNA reads TGTGTCAGAAGCGCGACAGGGGGCGGCACTGAAGCTTTCTTT. Translated: CVRSATGGGTEAFF.